This T cell receptor (beta chain) stems from a study of early T cells in non-severe SARS-CoV-2 infection. Whole-study context: The study sequenced bulk RNA from unsorted whole blood, with chains unpaired. Broader study findings: Private and CD4 specificities were missed by VDJdb matching, which favored anti-spike CD8 responses.

Germline CDR1 WNHNN, CDR2 SYGVQD (reference sequence). This CDR3 contains 17 residues. The ends were cut back, 0 bases at V and 0 bases at J, with 12 bases in the middle. Molecules of cDNA were individually given unique molecular identifiers that were attached to them. TCRdb re-derived calls from the 5' RACE reads in MiXCR, one entry per CDR3 protein. The table records around 80,000 distinct CDR3 sequences, more than 9% of them present only once. This clonotype was seen many times. Its antigen is not known. V gene TRBV10-1 combines with J gene TRBJ1-3; D is ambiguous. The sequenced sample was whole blood, obtained at baseline. This clonotype was obtained from an adult who was a healthcare worker with PCR-confirmed SARS-CoV-2 infection or an uninfected control (not recorded which). In nucleotides, the CDR3 is TGCGCCAGCAGTGAGTCGACGACGGTTTACTCTGGAAACACCATATATTTT. This sequence encodes CASSESTTVYSGNTIYF.